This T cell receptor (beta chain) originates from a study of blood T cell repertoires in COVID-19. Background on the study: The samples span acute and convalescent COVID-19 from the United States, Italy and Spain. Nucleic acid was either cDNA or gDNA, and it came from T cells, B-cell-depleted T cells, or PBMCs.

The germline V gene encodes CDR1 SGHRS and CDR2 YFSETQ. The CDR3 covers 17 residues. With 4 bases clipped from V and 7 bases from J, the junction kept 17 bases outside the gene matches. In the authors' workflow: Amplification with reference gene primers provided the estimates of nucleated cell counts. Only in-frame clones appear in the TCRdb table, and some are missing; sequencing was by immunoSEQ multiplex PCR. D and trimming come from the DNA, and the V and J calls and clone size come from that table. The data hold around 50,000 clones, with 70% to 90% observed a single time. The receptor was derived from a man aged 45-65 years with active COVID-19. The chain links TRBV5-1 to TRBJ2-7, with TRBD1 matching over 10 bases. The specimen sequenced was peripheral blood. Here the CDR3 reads CASSRLGPRQGAGEQYF. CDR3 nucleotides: TGCGCCAGCAGCCGCCTTGGGCCGCGACAGGGGGCGGGTGAGCAGTACTTC.